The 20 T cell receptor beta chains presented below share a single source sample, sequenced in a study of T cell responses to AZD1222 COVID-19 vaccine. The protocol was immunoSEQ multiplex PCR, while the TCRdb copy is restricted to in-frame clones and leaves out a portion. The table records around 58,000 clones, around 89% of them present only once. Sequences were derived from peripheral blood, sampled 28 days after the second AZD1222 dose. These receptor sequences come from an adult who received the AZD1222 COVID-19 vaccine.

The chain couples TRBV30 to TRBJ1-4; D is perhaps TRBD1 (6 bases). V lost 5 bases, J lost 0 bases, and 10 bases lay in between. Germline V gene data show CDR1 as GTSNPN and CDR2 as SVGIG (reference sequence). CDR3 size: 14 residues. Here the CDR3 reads CAWCRGSTNEKLFF. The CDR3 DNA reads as TGTGCCTGGTGCAGGGGATCAACTAATGAAAAACTGTTTTTT.

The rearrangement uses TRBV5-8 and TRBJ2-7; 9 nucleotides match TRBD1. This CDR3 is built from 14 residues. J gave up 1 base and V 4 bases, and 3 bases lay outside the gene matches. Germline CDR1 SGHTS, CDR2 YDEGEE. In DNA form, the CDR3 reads TGTGCCAGCAGCCGAGGGACAGGGTCCTACGAGCAGTACTTC. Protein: CASSRGTGSYEQYF. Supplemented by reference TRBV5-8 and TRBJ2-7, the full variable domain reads EAGVTQSPTHLIKTRGQQATLRCSPISGHTSVYWYQQALGLGLQFLLWYDEGEERNRGNFPPRFSGRQFPNYSSELNVNALELEDSALYLCASSRGTGSYEQYFGPGTRLTVT.

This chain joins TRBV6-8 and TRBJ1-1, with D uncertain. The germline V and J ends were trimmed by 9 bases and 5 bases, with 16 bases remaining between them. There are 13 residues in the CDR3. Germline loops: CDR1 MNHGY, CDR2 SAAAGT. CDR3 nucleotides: TGTGCCAGTGATTTTGGACGAGATACTGAAGCTTTCTTT. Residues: CASDFGRDTEAFF.

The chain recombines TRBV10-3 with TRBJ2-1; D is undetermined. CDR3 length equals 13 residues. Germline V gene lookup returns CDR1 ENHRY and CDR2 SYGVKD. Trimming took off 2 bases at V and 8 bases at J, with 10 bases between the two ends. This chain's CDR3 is CAISELPSDEQFF. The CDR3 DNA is TGTGCCATCAGTGAGCTTCCGAGCGATGAGCAGTTCTTC.

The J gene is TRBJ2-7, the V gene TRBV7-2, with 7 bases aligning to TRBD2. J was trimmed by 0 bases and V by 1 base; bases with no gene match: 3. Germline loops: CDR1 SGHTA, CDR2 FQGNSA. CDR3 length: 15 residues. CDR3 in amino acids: CASSLEAGNSYEQYF. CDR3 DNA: TGTGCCAGCAGCTTAGAAGCGGGGAACTCCTACGAGCAGTACTTC.

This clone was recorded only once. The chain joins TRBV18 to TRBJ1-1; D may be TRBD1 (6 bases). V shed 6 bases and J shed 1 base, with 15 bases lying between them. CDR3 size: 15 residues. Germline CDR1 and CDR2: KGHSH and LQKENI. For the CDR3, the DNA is TGTGCCAGCTCGCTGGGACAAAACCAGAACACTGAAGCTTTCTTT. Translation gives CASSLGQNQNTEAFF.

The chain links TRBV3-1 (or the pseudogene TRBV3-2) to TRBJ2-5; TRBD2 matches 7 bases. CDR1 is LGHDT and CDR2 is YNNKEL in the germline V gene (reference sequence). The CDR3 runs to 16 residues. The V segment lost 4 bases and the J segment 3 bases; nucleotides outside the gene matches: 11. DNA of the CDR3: TGTGCCAGCAGCCCCGTTCGTTGGCGGGAGAAAGAGACCCAGTACTTC. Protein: CASSPVRWREKETQYF.

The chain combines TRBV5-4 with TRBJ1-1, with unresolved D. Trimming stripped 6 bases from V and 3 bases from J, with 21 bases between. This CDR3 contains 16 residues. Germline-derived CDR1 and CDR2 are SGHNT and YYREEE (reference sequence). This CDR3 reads CASIPRAADLDTEAFF. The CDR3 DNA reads TGTGCCAGCATCCCACGAGCGGCAGACCTCGACACTGAAGCTTTCTTT.

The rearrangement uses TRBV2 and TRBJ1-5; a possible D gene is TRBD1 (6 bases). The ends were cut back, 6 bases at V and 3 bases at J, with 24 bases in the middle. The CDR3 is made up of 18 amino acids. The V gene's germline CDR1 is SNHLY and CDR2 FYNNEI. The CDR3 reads CASSLGVFRDTANQPQHF. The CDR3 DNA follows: TGTGCCAGCAGCCTGGGGGTGTTCCGGGACACCGCCAATCAGCCCCAGCATTTT.

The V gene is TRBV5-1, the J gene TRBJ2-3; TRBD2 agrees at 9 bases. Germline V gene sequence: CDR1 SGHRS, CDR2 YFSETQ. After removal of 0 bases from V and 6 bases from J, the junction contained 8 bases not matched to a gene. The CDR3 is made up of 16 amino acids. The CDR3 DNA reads TGCGCCAGCAGCTTGGGAATCGGCGGGAGGGCGGATACGCAGTATTTT. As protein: CASSLGIGGRADTQYF.

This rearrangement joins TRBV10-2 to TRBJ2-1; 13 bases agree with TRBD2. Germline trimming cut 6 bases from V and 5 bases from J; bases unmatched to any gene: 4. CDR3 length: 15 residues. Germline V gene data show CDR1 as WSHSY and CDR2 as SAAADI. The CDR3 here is CASRDGTSGNNEQFF. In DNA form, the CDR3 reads TGCGCCAGCAGGGACGGGACTAGCGGGAACAATGAGCAGTTCTTC.

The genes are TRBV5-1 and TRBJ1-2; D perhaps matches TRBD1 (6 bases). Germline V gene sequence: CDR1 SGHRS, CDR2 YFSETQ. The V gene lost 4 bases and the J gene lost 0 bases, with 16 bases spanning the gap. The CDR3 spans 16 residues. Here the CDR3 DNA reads TGCGCCAGCAGCGGCGGACCAGGGGATCCTAACTATGGCTACACCTTC. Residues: CASSGGPGDPNYGYTF.

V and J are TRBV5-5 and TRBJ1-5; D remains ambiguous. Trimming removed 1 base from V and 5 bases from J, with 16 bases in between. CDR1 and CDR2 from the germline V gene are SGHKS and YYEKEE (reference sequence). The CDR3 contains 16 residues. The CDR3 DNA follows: TGTGCCAGCAGCTTGATTCCGGGAAGGGAGGATCAGCCCCAGCATTTT. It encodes CASSLIPGREDQPQHF.

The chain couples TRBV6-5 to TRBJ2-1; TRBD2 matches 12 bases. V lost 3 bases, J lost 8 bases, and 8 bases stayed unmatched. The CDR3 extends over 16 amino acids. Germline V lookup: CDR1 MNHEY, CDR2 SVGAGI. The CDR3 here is CASSYISTSGSYEQFF. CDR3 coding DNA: TGTGCCAGCAGTTATATCTCGACTAGCGGGAGCTATGAGCAGTTCTTC.

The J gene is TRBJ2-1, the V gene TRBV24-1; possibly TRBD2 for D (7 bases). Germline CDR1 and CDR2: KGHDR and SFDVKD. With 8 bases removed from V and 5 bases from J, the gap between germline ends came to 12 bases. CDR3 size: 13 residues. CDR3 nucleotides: TGTGCCACCAAACAGGGAGGGAACAATGAGCAGTTCTTC. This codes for CATKQGGNNEQFF.

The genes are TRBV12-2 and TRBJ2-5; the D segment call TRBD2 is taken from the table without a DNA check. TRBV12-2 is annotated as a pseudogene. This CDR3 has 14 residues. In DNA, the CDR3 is TGTGCAAGTCGCCGTAACGTGGGGGGAAAGACCCAGTACTTC. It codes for CASRRNVGGKTQYF.

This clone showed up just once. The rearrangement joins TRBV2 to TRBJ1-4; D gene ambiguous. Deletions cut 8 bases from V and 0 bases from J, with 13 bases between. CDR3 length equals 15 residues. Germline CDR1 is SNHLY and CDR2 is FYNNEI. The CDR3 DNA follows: TGTGCCAGCGGCACTGGACCTGCAACTAATGAAAAACTGTTTTTT. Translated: CASGTGPATNEKLFF.

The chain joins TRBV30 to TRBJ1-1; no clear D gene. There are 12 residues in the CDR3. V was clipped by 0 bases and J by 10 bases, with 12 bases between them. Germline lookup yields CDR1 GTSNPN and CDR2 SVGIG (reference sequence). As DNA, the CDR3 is TGTGCCTGGAGTGTACTGGACCGGCGAGCTTTCTTT. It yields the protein CAWSVLDRRAFF.

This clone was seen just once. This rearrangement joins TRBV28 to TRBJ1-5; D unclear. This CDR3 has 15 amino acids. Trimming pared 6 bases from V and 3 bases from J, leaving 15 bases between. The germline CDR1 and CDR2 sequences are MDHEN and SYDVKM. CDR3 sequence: CASSSGGPHNQPQHF. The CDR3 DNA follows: TGTGCCAGCAGCTCGGGCGGACCGCACAATCAGCCCCAGCATTTT.

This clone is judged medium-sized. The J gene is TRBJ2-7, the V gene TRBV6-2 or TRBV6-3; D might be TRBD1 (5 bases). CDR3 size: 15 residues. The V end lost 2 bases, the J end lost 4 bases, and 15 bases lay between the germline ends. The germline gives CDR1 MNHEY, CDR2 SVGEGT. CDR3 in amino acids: CASSYTSGFRYEQYF. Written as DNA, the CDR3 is TGTGCCAGCAGTTACACATCAGGGTTTCGTTACGAGCAGTACTTC.